This TCR beta chain stems from a study of blood T cell repertoires in COVID-19. Authors' data handling: How many nucleated cells were present was estimated from reference gene primer amplification. Profiled with immunoSEQ multiplex PCR; TCRdb holds only in-frame clones, not every one. The DNA was the basis for D and trimming; V, J and clone size are from that table. This table holds approximately 180,000 clones, roughly 89% found once. Germline V gives CDR1 SGDLS, CDR2 YYNGEE. This CDR3 is built from 17 residues. Trimming removed 4 bases at V and 7 bases at J, with 24 bases between. This TCR was recovered from a woman aged 40 to 55 with acute COVID-19. Input material: PBMCs or T cells enriched from blood (not recorded which). This rearrangement joins TRBV9 to TRBJ2-1; possible D gene TRBD2, 6 bases. The CDR3 reads CASSRLGTPAGVNEQFF. The CDR3 DNA reads TGTGCCAGCAGCCGGCTCGGGACTCCAGCTGGGGTTAATGAGCAGTTCTTC.